Listed below are T cell receptor beta chains from one sample, sequenced in a study of cytomegalovirus exposure and HLA in healthy donors. TCRdb keeps only in-frame clones here, not all; method: immunoSEQ multiplex PCR. Here the sample spans about 190,000 clones, about 82% being singletons. The sequencing sample was made of PBMCs. These receptors originate from a male donor in good health and CMV-seronegative. The CDR3 runs from the conserved cysteine through the conserved F or W. The D gene is left open where the match is weak. Size tells how often a clone was seen (once, few, many) or the class of an expanded clone, and some rows leave it out.

abundance,v_gene,d_gene,j_gene,CDR3nt,CDR3aa
-,TRBV7-2,-,TRBJ2-3,TGTGCCAGCAGCTTAATCCAGGGGCTCACAGATACGCAGTATTTT,CASSLIQGLTDTQYF
-,TRBV30,TRBD1,TRBJ1-5,TGTGCCTGGAGGGGACAGCTAGATCAGCCCCAGCATTTT,CAWRGQLDQPQHF
once,TRBV7-2,-,TRBJ2-7,TGTGCCAGCAGCTTAGGTGCGGGGCCCTACGAGCAGTACTTC,CASSLGAGPYEQYF
-,TRBV4-1,-,TRBJ2-1,TGCGCCAGCGGGCAGGGAATCAATGAGCAGTTCTTC,CASGQGINEQFF
-,TRBV4-1,TRBD2,TRBJ2-5,TGCGCCAGCAGCCCAGTAGCGGGACCGCAAGAGACCCAGTACTTC,CASSPVAGPQETQYF
few,TRBV28,TRBD1,TRBJ1-5,TGTGCCAGCAGTCTACTCTCAGGGGGCTCCAATCAGCCCCAGCATTTT,CASSLLSGGSNQPQHF
-,TRBV10-3,-,TRBJ1-6,TGTGCCATCAGTGATCGGGGTTCCTCACCCCTCCACTTT,CAISDRGSSPLHF
-,TRBV10-1,TRBD1,TRBJ1-1,TGCGCCAGCAGGAATTCACCCTACAGGGGCATTTGGACTGAAGCTTTCTTT,CASRNSPYRGIWTEAFF
-,TRBV5-1,-,TRBJ1-1,TGCGCCAGCAGGGGACAACTGATCACTGAAGCTTTCTTT,CASRGQLITEAFF
few,TRBV6-5,-,TRBJ2-2,TGTGCCAGCAGTTACGGCTGGACAGCGAACACCGGGGAGCTGTTTTTT,CASSYGWTANTGELFF
-,TRBV20-1,-,TRBJ2-7,TGCAGTGCGGGCCCCGACGAGCAGTACTTC,CSAGPDEQYF
-,TRBV5-1,-,TRBJ1-5,TGCGCCAGCAGCCCGGGAGATAGCAATCAGCCCCAGCATTTT,CASSPGDSNQPQHF
-,TRBV2,-,TRBJ2-7,TGTGCCAGCAGGGACGACAGATACGAGCAGTACTTC,CASRDDRYEQYF
-,TRBV29-1,TRBD2,TRBJ2-2,TGCAGCGTTGCCCTTTTACTAGCGGGAGTTACCGGGGAGCTGTTTTTT,CSVALLLAGVTGELFF
-,TRBV5-1,TRBD1,TRBJ1-3,TGCGCCAGCAGCTTGCTGGCCGACAGGGACCGTACTGGAAACACCATATATTTT,CASSLLADRDRTGNTIYF
-,TRBV5-1,-,TRBJ2-5,TGCGCCAGCAGCTTAACCGGGAACGGACCCCAAGAGACCCAGTACTTC,CASSLTGNGPQETQYF
-,TRBV7-2,-,TRBJ2-5,TGTGCCAGCAGCTTAAGGTCTACGGGCAGGGGACAAGAGACCCAGTACTTC,CASSLRSTGRGQETQYF
-,TRBV5-6,-,TRBJ2-7,TGTGCCAGCAGCTTGGGGGCGGGACGAACCTACGAGCAGTACTTC,CASSLGAGRTYEQYF
-,TRBV18,-,TRBJ2-7,TGTGCCAGCTCACCATACGAGACAGATGCTTCCGAGCAGTACTTC,CASSPYETDASEQYF
-,TRBV6-5,-,TRBJ2-6,TGTGCCAGCAGTTACCGGTACTCTGGGGCCAACGTCCTGACTTTC,CASSYRYSGANVLTF
-,TRBV6-6,-,TRBJ2-2,TGTGCCAGCAGTTACTCGAAAGGGGCCGGGGAGCTGTTTTTT,CASSYSKGAGELFF
-,TRBV28,TRBD1,TRBJ2-3,TGTGCCAGCAGTCGTACAGGGGGCACAGATACGCAGTATTTT,CASSRTGGTDTQYF
once,TRBV4-2,TRBD2,TRBJ2-2,TGTGCCAGCAGCCTAAGGGGCATAGCGGGGGGGAACACCGGGGAGCTGTTTTTT,CASSLRGIAGGNTGELFF
few,TRBV9,-,TRBJ1-5,TGTGCCAGCAGCGTAGCAGGGGGCAATCAGCCCCAGCATTTT,CASSVAGGNQPQHF
once,TRBV5-1,TRBD2,TRBJ2-5,TGCGCCAGCAGCGGCGGGACTAGCGGGGGAGAGACCCAGTACTTC,CASSGGTSGGETQYF
-,TRBV7-9,TRBD1,TRBJ1-1,TGTGCCAGCAGCTTCGGACAGGGGGCAGGCACTGAAGCTTTCTTT,CASSFGQGAGTEAFF
-,TRBV9,-,TRBJ1-2,TGTGCCAGCAGCGTAAACAGGGCCTGGGGCTACACCTTC,CASSVNRAWGYTF
-,TRBV25-1,TRBD2,TRBJ2-7,TGTGCCAGCAGTGAAGCGGGAGTCCTCGAGCAGTACTTC,CASSEAGVLEQYF
once,TRBV30,-,TRBJ1-2,TGTGCCCACCCCGGGGGGGTGAGTAACTATGGCTACACCTTC,CAHPGGVSNYGYTF
-,TRBV6-5,-,TRBJ2-3,TGTGCCAGCAGTAAACTAGGAGATGCGCAGTATTTT,CASSKLGDAQYF
-,TRBV27,TRBD1,TRBJ2-1,TGTGCCAGCAGTTTCTTGGTCGGGACAGGGCTTTACAATGAGCAGTTCTTC,CASSFLVGTGLYNEQFF
-,TRBV25-1,TRBD1,TRBJ1-5,TGTGCCAGCAGTGAATCAGGGGGCGGACAGCCCCAGCATTTT,CASSESGGGQPQHF
once,TRBV4-3,-,TRBJ2-1,TGCGCCAGCAGCCAATCTTCGGGAGTACCCTACAATGAGCAGTTCTTC,CASSQSSGVPYNEQFF
-,TRBV29-1,TRBD1,TRBJ2-6,TGCAGCGTCGGGAGCGGGACAGGGGGCTTTGGGGCCAACGTCCTGACTTTC,CSVGSGTGGFGANVLTF
-,TRBV5-4,TRBD1,TRBJ2-7,TGTGCCAGCAGCAGAGGGACAGGAGAGCAGTACTTC,CASSRGTGEQYF
-,TRBV11-3,-,TRBJ2-1,TGTGCCAGCAGCTGGCGAGGACAGGGAGGGACTGAGCAGTTCTTC,CASSWRGQGGTEQFF
-,TRBV6-7,TRBD1,TRBJ1-2,TGTGCCAGCAGTTACCGCAATCCGGGACAGGGCGCTGGCTACACCTTC,CASSYRNPGQGAGYTF
-,TRBV7-2,-,TRBJ1-2,TGTGCCAGCAGCCTCCTGACCCCGGGACTTAGACGTGGCTACACCTTC,CASSLLTPGLRRGYTF
-,TRBV4-3,TRBD2,TRBJ2-3,TGCGCCAGCAGCCAAGCTCTGGGGGGACTATTGGATACGCAGTATTTT,CASSQALGGLLDTQYF
-,TRBV4-1,-,TRBJ1-3,TGCGCCAGCAGTGAGGTTTCTGGAAACACCATATATTTT,CASSEVSGNTIYF
-,TRBV5-4,TRBD2,TRBJ2-7,TGTGCCAGCAGCTACAAATTGACTAGCGGGGGGGAGATCTACGAGCAGTACTTC,CASSYKLTSGGEIYEQYF
-,TRBV5-1,-,TRBJ2-3,TGCGCCAGCAGCTTGGGAGGGACAGATACGCAGTATTTT,CASSLGGTDTQYF
few,TRBV19,-,TRBJ1-5,TGTGCCAGTACAATCAGGGGCTATCAGCCCCAGCATTTT,CASTIRGYQPQHF
-,TRBV5-6,TRBD1,TRBJ2-1,TGTGCCAGCAGCCACAGGGGAAGGTCCTACAATGAGCAGTTCTTC,CASSHRGRSYNEQFF
-,TRBV5-1,TRBD2,TRBJ2-7,TGCGCCAGCAGCGTGGGAGGGAGGGGAATGTTCGAGCAGTACTTC,CASSVGGRGMFEQYF
-,TRBV27,TRBD1,TRBJ1-1,TGTGCCAGCAGTTATGATCCGACAGGGGCGGGAACTGAAGCTTTCTTT,CASSYDPTGAGTEAFF
-,TRBV5-1,-,TRBJ2-3,TGCGCCAGCAGCTTGGCCCCGACAGGTAGCACAGATACGCAGTATTTT,CASSLAPTGSTDTQYF
few,TRBV4-2,-,TRBJ2-2,TGTGCCAGCAGCCAACCGACCGGGGAGCTGTTTTTT,CASSQPTGELFF
few,TRBV2,TRBD1,TRBJ1-1,TGTGCCAGCATCTCGACAGGGTTCGCTTTCTTT,CASISTGFAFF
-,TRBV5-4,-,TRBJ2-5,TGTGCCAGCAGCGCTCAGGGCTCCCAGTACTTC,CASSAQGSQYF
-,TRBV5-1,-,TRBJ2-3,TGCGCCAGCAGCTTAGTACTAGGTAGCACAGATACGCAGTATTTT,CASSLVLGSTDTQYF
-,TRBV23-1,TRBD1,TRBJ2-7,TGCGCCAGCAGTCAATCGAATTCTACAGGGGTCCTTTACGAGCAGTACTTC,CASSQSNSTGVLYEQYF
-,TRBV15,-,TRBJ2-2,TGTGCCACCAGCAGAGATCGGAACACCGGGGAGCTGTTTTTT,CATSRDRNTGELFF
-,TRBV4-3,-,TRBJ2-7,TGCGCCAGCAGCCAAGATTACCGAGCGGGGACATCGGAGCAGTACTTC,CASSQDYRAGTSEQYF
-,TRBV4-3,-,TRBJ2-1,TGCGCCAGCAGCCAAGATAAAAACAACTACAATGAGCAGTTCTTC,CASSQDKNNYNEQFF
few,TRBV5-1,TRBD1,TRBJ2-7,TGCGCCAGCAGCCACCCGGGACAGGGCTACGAGCAGTACTTC,CASSHPGQGYEQYF
-,TRBV6-6,-,TRBJ1-1,TGTGCCAGCAGTTACTCGACAGTCCAGAACACTGAAGCTTTCTTT,CASSYSTVQNTEAFF
-,TRBV30,-,TRBJ1-1,TGTGCCTGGAGTGTGAGGGCCACTGAAGCTTTCTTT,CAWSVRATEAFF